This passage covers 3 T cell receptor beta chains from one sample sequenced in a study of blood T cell repertoires in COVID-19. This table comes from immunoSEQ multiplex PCR, and its TCRdb copy is limited to in-frame clones, with some not included. The table has around 65,000 clones, around four fifths seen once; the top ten hold just over 40%. The source material was peripheral blood. The receptors derive from a human donor in a cohort sampled during active COVID-19.

The chain is built from TRBV5-1 and TRBJ2-7; TRBD1 matches 7 bases. The V segment lost 0 bases and the J segment 4 bases; nucleotides outside the gene matches: 1. Germline lookup yields CDR1 SGHRS and CDR2 YFSETQ. This CDR3 is 13 amino acids long. The CDR3, as DNA: TGCGCCAGCAGCTTGGTGACAGGGTACGAGCAGTACTTC. Translation: CASSLVTGYEQYF.

This clone was seen a handful of times. V is TRBV30 and J is TRBJ2-7; 8 bases are shared with TRBD2. Germline CDR1 and CDR2: GTSNPN and SVGIG (reference sequence). This CDR3 contains 11 residues. J lost 6 bases, V lost 5 bases, and 3 bases had no gene match. The CDR3 coding sequence is TGTGCCTGGCGGGGGGGTCTCGAGCAGTACTTC. This gives the protein CAWRGGLEQYF.

About this clone: A read error may account for a junction end that differs from germline. The chain combines TRBV5-1 with TRBJ1-4, with TRBD1 as a possible D gene (6 bases). The CDR3 is made up of 12 amino acids. CDR1 and CDR2 (germline): SGHRS, YFSETQ. Here the CDR3 DNA reads TGCGCCAGCACCTTTGGGGGCGAAAAACTGCTTTTT. This encodes CASTFGGEKLLF.